This is a list of T cell receptor beta chains from one sample in a study of blood T cell repertoires in COVID-19. Assay: immunoSEQ multiplex PCR; the TCRdb copy retains only in-frame clones and omits some. Here the sample spans some 330,000 clones, about 87% being singletons. Material for sequencing was PBMCs or T cells enriched from blood (not recorded which). These TCRs come from a man aged 40-50 years in a cohort exposed to, infected with or recovered from COVID-19 (not recorded which). CDR3s include the opening cysteine and the closing phenylalanine or tryptophan. Fields, in order: V gene, clone size, J gene, D gene, CDR3 protein, CDR3 DNA. D genes are given only for firm matches. Not all rows give a size; the values are once, few, many and, for expanded clones, a class.

TRBV6-1,-,TRBJ2-7,TRBD2,CASSEAIGRAYEQYF,TGTGCCAGCAGTGAAGCAATCGGGAGGGCCTACGAGCAGTACTTC
TRBV19,-,TRBJ2-2,TRBD2,CASSISGGNTGELFF,TGTGCCAGTAGTATTAGCGGGGGGAACACCGGGGAGCTGTTTTTT
TRBV4-2,-,TRBJ2-1,TRBD2,CASSQRITSGEYNEQFF,TGTGCCAGCAGCCAGAGGATAACTAGCGGGGAATACAATGAGCAGTTCTTC
TRBV28,-,TRBJ1-2,TRBD1,CASRPGTGYGYTF,TGTGCCAGCAGGCCCGGGACAGGCTATGGCTACACCTTC
TRBV7-9,once,TRBJ2-5,-,CASSLGTQGGLQETQYF,TGTGCCAGCAGCTTGGGGACCCAGGGAGGTTTACAAGAGACCCAGTACTTC
TRBV5-1,-,TRBJ1-4,TRBD1,CASKSGTGREKLFF,TGCGCCAGCAAATCCGGGACAGGAAGGGAAAAACTGTTTTTT
TRBV9,-,TRBJ2-1,-,CASSPRGERPFF,TGTGCCAGCAGCCCCAGGGGGGAGAGACCGTTCTTC
TRBV14,-,TRBJ1-2,-,CASSQLWDTGYTF,TGTGCCAGCAGCCAACTATGGGACACAGGCTACACCTTC
TRBV14,-,TRBJ1-4,TRBD1,CASSRISGTGDNEKLFF,TGTGCCAGCAGCCGGATCAGCGGGACAGGGGATAATGAAAAACTGTTTTTT
TRBV2,-,TRBJ1-6,TRBD1,CASSAGQGINSPLHF,TGTGCCAGCAGTGCGGGACAGGGGATAAATTCACCCCTCCACTTT
TRBV7-2,-,TRBJ2-1,-,CASSLAGAYNEQFF,TGTGCCAGCAGCTTAGCGGGAGCCTACAATGAGCAGTTCTTC
TRBV10-3,-,TRBJ2-1,TRBD2,CAISESGREYEQFF,TGTGCCATCAGTGAAAGCGGGAGGGAATATGAGCAGTTCTTC
TRBV28,-,TRBJ1-5,-,CASKTLGWFQHF,TGTGCCAGCAAGACTTTAGGTTGGTTCCAGCATTTT
TRBV21-1,-,TRBJ2-3,-,CASMFTDTFTDTQYF,TGTGCCAGCATGTTCACCGACACATTCACAGATACGCAGTATTTT
TRBV18,-,TRBJ1-5,TRBD1,CASSNTGGGYQPQHF,TGTGCCAGCTCGAATACAGGGGGGGGTTATCAGCCCCAGCATTTT
TRBV5-8,-,TRBJ1-6,-,CASSLAEGANSPLHF,TGTGCCAGCAGCTTGGCGGAAGGGGCTAATTCACCCCTCCACTTT
TRBV5-6,-,TRBJ1-3,-,CASSSWAGRGTIYF,TGTGCCAGCAGCTCCTGGGCAGGGAGGGGCACCATATATTTT
TRBV2,-,TRBJ2-1,-,CASSEKRASSYNEQFF,TGTGCCAGCAGTGAAAAGCGAGCCAGCTCCTACAATGAGCAGTTCTTC
TRBV4-2,-,TRBJ2-1,TRBD2,CASSPLKGPAGPNEQFF,TGTGCCAGCAGCCCCCTCAAGGGGCCAGCGGGACCAAATGAGCAGTTCTTC
TRBV5-6,few,TRBJ1-3,-,CASSLVGIAGNTIYF,TGTGCCAGCAGCTTGGTCGGGATAGCTGGAAACACCATATATTTT
TRBV30,few,TRBJ1-2,-,CAWSVMEGPQGYTF,TGTGCCTGGAGTGTGATGGAGGGGCCGCAGGGCTACACCTTC
TRBV5-1,few,TRBJ2-2,-,CASSLQVGELFF,TGCGCCAGCAGCTTGCAGGTCGGGGAGCTGTTTTTT
TRBV5-1,-,TRBJ1-6,TRBD1,CASSPRTGLNSPLHF,TGCGCCAGCAGCCCACGGACAGGGTTGAATTCACCCCTCCACTTT
TRBV5-1,-,TRBJ2-5,TRBD2,CASSRREGETQYF,TGCGCCAGCAGCCGCAGGGAGGGCGAGACCCAGTACTTC
TRBV5-1,-,TRBJ1-2,-,CASSEGPEFYGYTF,TGCGCCAGCAGCGAAGGCCCGGAGTTCTATGGCTACACCTTC
TRBV5-1,-,TRBJ2-7,-,CASSFLPSASYEQYF,TGCGCCAGCAGCTTCCTTCCCAGTGCCAGCTACGAGCAGTACTTC
TRBV7-2,-,TRBJ2-1,-,CASSERESSYNEQFF,TGTGCCAGCAGCGAACGGGAGAGCTCCTACAATGAGCAGTTCTTC
TRBV3-1/TRBV3-2,-,TRBJ2-2,-,CASSQGGLELFF,TGTGCCAGCAGCCAAGGGGGCCTGGAGCTGTTTTTT
TRBV6-5,-,TRBJ1-2,-,CASSYSAQGNYGYTF,TGTGCCAGCAGTTACTCGGCGCAGGGTAACTATGGCTACACCTTC
TRBV2,-,TRBJ1-5,-,CASRKAQPSDQPQHF,TGTGCCAGCCGTAAAGCACAGCCCTCGGATCAGCCCCAGCATTTT
TRBV30,-,TRBJ2-1,TRBD1,CAWIRWDRVISYNEQFF,TGTGCCTGGATTCGTTGGGACAGGGTAATCTCCTACAATGAGCAGTTCTTC
TRBV15,-,TRBJ1-1,-,CATRAGLNTEAFF,TGTGCCACCAGGGCCGGGTTGAACACTGAAGCTTTCTTT
TRBV28,-,TRBJ2-7,TRBD1,CASSITGTVAYEQYF,TGTGCCAGCAGCATTACCGGGACAGTTGCCTACGAGCAGTACTTC
TRBV29-1,-,TRBJ2-5,TRBD1,CSVPGQRSFQETQYF,TGCAGCGTTCCGGGACAGCGATCTTTCCAAGAGACCCAGTACTTC
TRBV11-2,-,TRBJ1-1,-,CASSLDLLGTEAFF,TGTGCCAGCAGCTTAGATCTTCTCGGCACTGAAGCTTTCTTT
TRBV7-2,-,TRBJ1-5,TRBD1,CASSQGQWNQPQHF,TGTGCCAGCAGCCAGGGACAGTGGAATCAGCCCCAGCATTTT
TRBV27,once,TRBJ2-7,TRBD1,CASSSPQKQGTYEQYF,TGTGCCAGCAGTAGCCCCCAAAAACAGGGGACCTACGAGCAGTACTTC
TRBV5-1,once,TRBJ2-7,-,CASSLDPSYEQYF,TGCGCCAGCAGCTTGGATCCGTCCTACGAGCAGTACTTC
TRBV5-1,-,TRBJ2-2,TRBD1,CASSLQGAPTGELFF,TGCGCCAGCAGCTTACAGGGGGCTCCCACCGGGGAGCTGTTTTTT
TRBV9,-,TRBJ2-7,-,CASSVDGGSYEQYF,TGTGCCAGCAGCGTGGACGGGGGCTCCTACGAGCAGTACTTC
TRBV7-2,once,TRBJ1-6,-,CASSRGTEPPLHF,TGTGCCAGCAGCCGGGGGACGGAGCCACCCCTCCACTTT
TRBV9,-,TRBJ1-6,-,CASSLSSYNSPLHF,TGTGCCAGCAGCTTGAGCTCCTATAATTCACCCCTCCACTTT
TRBV28,-,TRBJ2-7,TRBD2,CASSLAGGRNEQYF,TGTGCCAGCAGTTTAGCGGGAGGTAGAAACGAGCAGTACTTC
TRBV4-1,-,TRBJ1-1,TRBD1,CASSRGQGGNTEAFF,TGCGCCAGCAGCCGGGGACAGGGAGGGAACACTGAAGCTTTCTTT
TRBV5-1,-,TRBJ1-1,TRBD1,CASSSSGTGSTEAFF,TGCGCCAGCAGCTCGTCCGGGACAGGGTCTACTGAAGCTTTCTTT
TRBV6-1,-,TRBJ2-7,TRBD1,CASSEQGQGDEQYF,TGTGCCAGCAGTGAACAAGGACAGGGGGACGAGCAGTACTTC
TRBV9,-,TRBJ1-2,-,CASSVGRSWLEGYTF,TGTGCCAGCAGCGTGGGGCGCAGTTGGCTAGAGGGCTACACCTTC
TRBV12-5,-,TRBJ2-1,-,CASGRRNEQFF,TGTGCTAGTGGCCGGAGGAATGAGCAGTTCTTC
TRBV3-1/TRBV3-2,-,TRBJ2-2,TRBD2,CASSHNSGRATGELFF,TGTGCCAGCAGCCATAATAGCGGGAGGGCCACCGGGGAGCTGTTTTTT
TRBV29-1,-,TRBJ2-1,TRBD2,CSVPTSGTVSSYNEQFF,TGCAGCGTTCCGACTAGCGGGACCGTAAGCTCCTACAATGAGCAGTTCTTC